These T cell receptor beta chains were read from a single sample in a study of T cells in Graves' hyperthyroidism and ophthalmopathy. A single record per CDR3 protein comes from TCRdb applying MiXCR to the multiplex PCR reads. The sample has roughly 300,000 distinct CDR3 sequences, 14% seen once; the top ten hold around 25%. The sample was blood. These receptors were obtained from a woman under 40 with Graves' hyperthyroidism. CDR3s include the opening cysteine and the closing phenylalanine or tryptophan.

cdr3_aa v_call
CASSLTGFTEAFF TRBV18
CASSPMTMSRTDTQYF TRBV7-2
CSARDNRGAYTQYF TRBV20-1
CSVEYRARTEAFF TRBV29-1
CASSDDRGANYGYTF TRBV28
CASSQTGTFDQPQHF TRBV3-1
CASSLWSASEKLFF TRBV5-5
CASSRQAGANVLTF TRBV6-1
CASRGRRDSGNTIYF TRBV6-1
CASSQVRTGVVEQYF TRBV4-3
CASSFDRAREQYF TRBV5-6
CASSALHNSPLHF TRBV28
CASSPGQGLTEAFF TRBV12-3/TRBV12-4
CASRPGTGAVGYTF TRBV11-1
CSVAPGQRTDTQYF TRBV29-1
CAIGTGIEETQYF TRBV10-3
CASRGTGMGNQPQHF TRBV2
CASSPTVGTGNTIYF TRBV28